This T cell receptor (beta chain) came from a study of neoadjuvant nivolumab and ipilimumab in lung cancer. Study-wide context: Patients got nivolumab 3 mg/kg on days 1, 15 and 29; combination added ipilimumab 1 mg/kg day 1.

Germline CDR1 reads SGHTA; CDR2 reads FQGNSA. The CDR3 extends over 14 amino acids. Trimming took 3 bases from V and 6 from J, leaving 11 bases between them. Produced via immunoSEQ multiplex PCR; TCRdb's table is partial and in-frame only. Here the sample spans tens of thousands of clones, 89% being singletons. Study outcomes and limitations: Only a small number of samples underwent TCR sequencing. TCR clonality did not significantly correlate with pathologic tumor regression. Pretherapy blood TCR richness correlated positively with resected tumor richness.

Details on this clone: Its antigen is undetermined.

This material consisted of peripheral blood, taken before neoadjuvant nivolumab, alone or with ipilimumab. V is TRBV7-2 and J is TRBJ2-2; perhaps D is TRBD1 or TRBD2 (5 bases each). This clonotype was sampled from an adult with non-small cell lung cancer. This chain's CDR3 is CASSLAGTAGELFF. The CDR3 DNA reads as TGTGCCAGCAGCTTGGCCGGGACGGCCGGGGAGCTGTTTTTT.